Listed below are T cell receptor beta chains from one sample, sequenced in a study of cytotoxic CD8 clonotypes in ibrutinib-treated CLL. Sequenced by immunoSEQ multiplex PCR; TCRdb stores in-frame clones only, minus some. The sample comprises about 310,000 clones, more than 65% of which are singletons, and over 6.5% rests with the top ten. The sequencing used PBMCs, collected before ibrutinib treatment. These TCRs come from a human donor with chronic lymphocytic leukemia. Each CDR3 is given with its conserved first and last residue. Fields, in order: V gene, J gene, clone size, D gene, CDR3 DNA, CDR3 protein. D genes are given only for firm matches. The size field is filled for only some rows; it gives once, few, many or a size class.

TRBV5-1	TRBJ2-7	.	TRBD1	TGCGCCAGCAGCCTGGGACAGGGGATTTACGAGCAGTACTTC	CASSLGQGIYEQYF
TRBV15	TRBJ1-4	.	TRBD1	TGTGCCACCAGCAGAGTTAAGGACAGGTGGGCAACTAATGAAAAACTGTTTTTT	CATSRVKDRWATNEKLFF
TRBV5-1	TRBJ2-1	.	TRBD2	TGCGCCAGCAGCTTGGATAGCGGGCCGTACAATGAGCAGTTCTTC	CASSLDSGPYNEQFF
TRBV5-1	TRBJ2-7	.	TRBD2	TGCGCCAGCAGCTTGGCCCTAGCGGGCGAGCAGTACTTC	CASSLALAGEQYF
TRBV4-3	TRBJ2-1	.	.	TGCGCCAGCAGCCAAGATGTTGAGCAGTTCTTC	CASSQDVEQFF
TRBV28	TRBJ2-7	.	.	TGTGCCAGCAGAGGGCTAGCGCCTTGGTACTTC	CASRGLAPWYF
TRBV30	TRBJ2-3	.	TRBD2	TGTGCCTGGAGTCGGACTAGCGGGTCAGATACGCAGTATTTT	CAWSRTSGSDTQYF
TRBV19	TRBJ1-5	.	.	TGTGCCAGTAGGGCGGGACAAGGGGGCAATCAGCCCCAGCATTTT	CASRAGQGGNQPQHF
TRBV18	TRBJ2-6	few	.	TGTGCCAGCTCACCAAGGGCTGGGGCCAACGTCCTGACTTTC	CASSPRAGANVLTF
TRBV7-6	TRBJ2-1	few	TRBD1	TGTGCCAGCAGCTTAGGGACAGGGTACAATGAGCAGTTCTTC	CASSLGTGYNEQFF
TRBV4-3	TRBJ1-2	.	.	TGCGCCAGCAGCCAAGGACAGTGGGCTCCCCCTGGGGGCTACACCTTC	CASSQGQWAPPGGYTF
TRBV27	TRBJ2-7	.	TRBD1	TGTGCCAGCAGTTTCACAGGGGGCCGACCTCCCCCCCTGGGGTACGAGCAGTACTTC	CASSFTGGRPPPLGYEQYF
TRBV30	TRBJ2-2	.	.	TGTGCCTGGATGTATAGCGGATTCAACACCGGGGAGCTGTTTTTT	CAWMYSGFNTGELFF
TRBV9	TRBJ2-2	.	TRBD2	TGTGCCAGCAGCCCCGGGACTAGCGGGAGCTCGAACACCGGGGAGCTGTTTTTT	CASSPGTSGSSNTGELFF
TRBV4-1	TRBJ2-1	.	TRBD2	TGCGCCAGCAGCCAAGATGGCGGGAGAAGAAATGAGCAGTTCTTC	CASSQDGGRRNEQFF
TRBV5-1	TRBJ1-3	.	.	TGCGCCAGCAGCTTGGAGCTAGGCACCTCTGGAAACACCATATATTTT	CASSLELGTSGNTIYF
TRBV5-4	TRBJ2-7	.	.	TGTGCCAGCAGCTTGGGACTCGGGACTCTCAGCTCCTACGAGCAGTACTTC	CASSLGLGTLSSYEQYF
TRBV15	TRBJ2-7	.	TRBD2	TGTGCCACCAGCCCGGGACTAGCGGCCGTCCAGCAGTACTTC	CATSPGLAAVQQYF
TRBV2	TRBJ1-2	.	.	TGTGCCAGCTTGCGGCAATTTTATGGCTACACCTTC	CASLRQFYGYTF
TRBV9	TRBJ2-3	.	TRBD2	TGTGCCAGCAGCGCCTTGGGGGGACTAGCGGGCACAGATACGCAGTATTTT	CASSALGGLAGTDTQYF
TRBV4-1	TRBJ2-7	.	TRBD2	TGCGCCAGCAGCCAACCGCCGTCCCGACTAGCGGGGCTATACGAGCAGTACTTC	CASSQPPSRLAGLYEQYF
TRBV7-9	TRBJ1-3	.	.	TGTGCCAGCAGCTTAGGAGGGGGACGATCTGGAAACACCATATATTTT	CASSLGGGRSGNTIYF
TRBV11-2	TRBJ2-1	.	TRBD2	TGTGCCAGCAGCTTAGCCGGGAGGGCCTCTTTGTCCTACAATGAGCAGTTCTTC	CASSLAGRASLSYNEQFF